The 20 T cell receptor beta chains listed next were all sequenced from one sample in a study of blood T cells in healthy people across ages. It was with a sample-barcoded 5' primer and a J-beta primer mix that a second PCR of roughly 7 to 12 cycles was run. From the 5' RACE reads, TCRdb called clonotypes with MiXCR, one entry per CDR3 protein. Of roughly 680,000 distinct CDR3 sequences in the sample, about 21% were seen once. The specimen was blood. These TCRs come from a man in his 70s in good health.

The sample holds a few counts of this clonotype. The chain is built from TRBV3-1 and TRBJ2-5; D is unresolved. The J call is doubtful: the DNA matches TRBJ2-1 better. This CDR3 comprises 14 residues. CDR1 LGHDT and CDR2 YNNKEL come from the germline V gene (reference sequence). The CDR3 spells CASSQEGFYNEQFF. CDR3 nucleotides: TGTGCCAGCAGCCAAGAGGGGTTTTACAATGAGCAGTTCTTC.

The rearrangement uses TRBV24-1 and TRBJ2-3; 7 bases are a match to TRBD1. The ends lost 9 bases at V and 4 bases at J; junction bases unmatched: 9. Germline V gene sequence: CDR1 KGHDR, CDR2 SFDVKD. The length of the CDR3 is 14 residues. The CDR3 spells CATGKTGRADTQYF. The CDR3 DNA reads as TGTGCCACCGGTAAGACAGGGCGCGCAGATACGCAGTATTTT.

Only a few counts were recorded for this clonotype. For the CDR3, the DNA is TGTGCCAGCAGCTTGGACAGGCCTGGGGCCAACGTCCTGACTTTC. It yields the protein CASSLDRPGANVLTF. The chain employs TRBV5-5 and TRBJ2-6, with a possible D match to TRBD1 (5 bases). The V end lost 0 bases, the J end lost 2 bases, and 6 bases lay between the germline ends. The V gene's germline CDR1 is SGHKS and CDR2 YYEKEE (reference sequence). The CDR3 runs 15 residues.

Here the CDR3 DNA reads TGTGCCACTACAGGGCCGGGCTACGAGCAGTACTTC. This gives the protein CATTGPGYEQYF. V usage is TRBV28 and J usage is TRBJ2-7; TRBD1 is a possible D gene (6 bases). Germline V gives CDR1 MDHEN, CDR2 SYDVKM. This CDR3 spans 12 amino acids. V lost 10 bases and J lost 3, with 13 bases in between.

The rearrangement uses TRBV21-1 and TRBJ1-4. TRBV21-1 is a known pseudogene. The CDR3 contains 15 residues. The CDR3 DNA sequence: TGTGCCAGCAGCAAAGAACGGACGCCTAATGAAAAACTGTTTTTT. As protein: CASSKERTPNEKLFF.

This chain uses TRBV4-1 with TRBJ1-4; D may be TRBD1 (6 bases). V was cut by 5 bases and J by 8 bases, with 18 bases left in between. The CDR3 is made up of 15 amino acids. CDR1 MGHRA and CDR2 YSYEKL come from the germline V gene. The CDR3 nucleotides read TGCGCCAGCAGCTCGAGACAGGATCGCGGCGAAAAACTGTTTTTT. Its protein is CASSSRQDRGEKLFF.

This clonotype was observed a handful of times. The chain recombines TRBV29-1 with TRBJ2-4; D perhaps matches TRBD1 (5 bases). Between the trimmed V and J ends, which lost 5 bases and 1 base, there was a span of 9 bases. The CDR3 consists of 13 residues. Per the germline V gene, CDR1 is SQVTM and CDR2 is ANQGSEA. This CDR3 is CSVRSGAKNIQYF. DNA of the CDR3: TGCAGCGTTCGCTCAGGGGCCAAAAACATTCAGTACTTC.

This clonotype has a handful of counts. The rearrangement joins TRBV3-1 to TRBJ1-1, with 9 bases fitting TRBD1. Germline CDR1 LGHDT, CDR2 YNNKEL (reference sequence). The V gene end was trimmed by 7 bases and the J gene end by 1 base; junction bases not matched to a gene: 4. This CDR3 has 14 residues. CDR3 region: CASKEQGANTEAFF. In DNA, the CDR3 is TGTGCCAGCAAGGAACAGGGGGCGAACACTGAAGCTTTCTTT.

The chain has TRBV7-2 and TRBJ2-5; possible D gene TRBD1, 6 bases. V lost 6 bases, J lost 2 bases, and 19 bases lay in between. Germline values: CDR1 SGHTA, CDR2 FQGNSA. This CDR3 region has 16 residues. The DNA of the CDR3 is TGTGCCAGCAGTCTGATGGCAGGGGCCATGCAAGAGACCCAGTACTTC. Protein: CASSLMAGAMQETQYF. Complete variable domain (other parts from reference TRBV7-2 and TRBJ2-5): GAGVSQSPSNKVTEKGKDVELRCDPISGHTALYWYRQSLGQGLEFLIYFQGNSAPDKSGLPSDRFSAERTGGSVSTLTIQRTQQEDSAVYLCASSLMAGAMQETQYFGPGTRLLVL.

There are a few counts of this clonotype. The rearrangement uses TRBV28 and TRBJ1-4; TRBD1 might be the D (6 bases). V was trimmed by 3 bases and J by 8 bases, leaving 7 bases between them. Germline V gives CDR1 MDHEN, CDR2 SYDVKM. This CDR3 comprises 12 residues. The CDR3 coding sequence is TGTGCCAGCAGTTTCGGACAGGAAAAACTGTTTTTT. Translated, it gives CASSFGQEKLFF.

This clonotype was counted a few times. The DNA for the CDR3 is TGCGCCAGTAAAATAATCTGGGGTACAGATACGCAGTATTTT. Residues: CASKIIWGTDTQYF. This chain connects TRBV10-1 to TRBJ2-3; no clear D gene. Germline-derived CDR1 and CDR2 are WNHNN and SYGVQD (reference sequence). V gave up 9 bases and J gave up 3 bases, with 16 bases separating them. The CDR3 length is 14 residues.

This chain uses TRBV19 with TRBJ1-4; D is perhaps TRBD1 (5 bases). Germline V gene sequence: CDR1 LNHDA, CDR2 SQIVND (reference sequence). CDR3 length: 14 amino acids. The V and J ends lost 4 bases and 0 bases respectively, with 6 bases between them. As DNA, the CDR3 is TGTGCCAGTAGTACGACAGCAACTAATGAAAAACTGTTTTTT. This codes for CASSTTATNEKLFF.

The chain couples TRBV9 to TRBJ2-5, with D unclear. Germline CDR1 is SGDLS and CDR2 is YYNGEE. The CDR3 is 12 residues long. V was shortened by 3 bases and J by 2 bases, with 5 bases between the two germline ends. In nucleotides, the CDR3 is TGTGCCAGCAGCGGACCTCAAGAGACCCAGTACTTC. Protein sequence: CASSGPQETQYF. The full variable domain, its missing parts supplied by reference TRBV9 and TRBJ2-5, is DSGVTQTPKHLITATGQRVTLRCSPRSGDLSVYWYQQSLDQGLQFLIQYYNGEERAKGNILERFSAQQFPDLHSELNLSSLELGDSALYFCASSGPQETQYFGPGTRLLVL.

This clonotype came up a few times. The chain links TRBV5-1 to TRBJ2-3, with D uncertain. The V end was cut by 0 bases, the J end by 6 bases, with 11 bases between. This CDR3 has 14 amino acids. Germline V gives CDR1 SGHRS, CDR2 YFSETQ. The CDR3 DNA reads as TGCGCCAGCAGCTTGGTACACGGCTTGGATACGCAGTATTTT. Its protein is CASSLVHGLDTQYF. Full variable domain (remainder filled in from reference TRBV5-1 and TRBJ2-3): KAGVTQTPRYLIKTRGQQVTLSCSPISGHRSVSWYQQTPGQGLQFLFEYFSETQRNKGNFPGRFSGRQFSNSRSEMNVSTLELGDSALYLCASSLVHGLDTQYFGPGTRLTVL.

This clonotype was counted at least ten times. The V gene is TRBV3-1, the J gene TRBJ1-3; 9 positions match TRBD1. The CDR3 has 16 residues. Unmatched junction bases numbered 8, after V lost 4 bases and J lost 4 bases. Germline V gene sequence: CDR1 LGHDT, CDR2 YNNKEL (reference sequence). The CDR3 DNA reads TGTGCCAGCAGCCTTGGGACAGGGAAAGCCGGAAACACCATATATTTT. It encodes CASSLGTGKAGNTIYF. The complete variable domain, with remaining parts taken from reference TRBV3-1 and TRBJ1-3, reads DTAVSQTPKYLVTQMGNDKSIKCEQNLGHDTMYWYKQDSKKFLKIMFSYNNKELIINETVPNRFSPKSPDKAHLNLHINSLELGDSAVYFCASSLGTGKAGNTIYFGEGSWLTVV.

This clonotype was seen a few times. This chain connects TRBV7-3 to TRBJ2-1; D ambiguous. Germline-derived CDR1 and CDR2 are SGHTA and FQGTGA. V was trimmed by 5 bases and J by 0 bases, leaving 8 bases between them. The CDR3 extends over 14 amino acids. The CDR3 DNA reads TGTGCCAGCAGCCAAAGTGGCTCCTACAATGAGCAGTTCTTC. Translation gives CASSQSGSYNEQFF.

V gene TRBV12-5 combines with J gene TRBJ2-5, with D hard to call. The J call may be faulty, since TRBJ2-7 better matches the DNA end. This CDR3 has 12 amino acids. Germline V CDR1 and CDR2: LGHNT, FRNRAP. CDR3 region: CASGLDSYEQYF. The CDR3 DNA reads as TGTGCTAGTGGTTTGGACAGCTACGAGCAGTACTTC.

The chain combines TRBV5-1 with TRBJ1-6, with 7 bases lining up with TRBD1. There are 15 residues in the CDR3. In germline, CDR1 is SGHRS, CDR2 YFSETQ. V lost 0 bases, J lost 6 bases, and 3 bases stayed unmatched. CDR3 sequence (DNA): TGCGCCAGCAGCTTGGCGCAGGGGGGTAATTCACCCCTCCACTTT. Its translation: CASSLAQGGNSPLHF.

This sequence joins TRBV7-3 and TRBJ2-2, with 8 bases that match TRBD2. The trim removed 5 bases at V and 3 bases at J, leaving 5 bases unmatched. The CDR3 extends over 15 amino acids. Germline V gene sequence: CDR1 SGHTA, CDR2 FQGTGA. The chain's CDR3 is CASSEGLVYTGELFF. As DNA, the CDR3 is TGTGCCAGCAGCGAGGGACTAGTGTACACCGGGGAGCTGTTTTTT.

This clonotype appeared a few times. The chain has TRBV6-1 and TRBJ2-5; 9 bases are a match to TRBD1. Trimming at V came to 2 bases and at J to 5 bases, leaving 9 bases not matched to a gene. This CDR3 has 16 residues. CDR1 and CDR2 (germline): MNHNS, SASEGT. CDR3 protein: CASSEFTGGAGETQYF. For the CDR3, the DNA is TGTGCCAGCAGTGAATTCACAGGGGGCGCGGGGGAGACCCAGTACTTC.